This entry lists 30 T cell receptor beta chains sequenced from one sample in a study of glioma-infiltrating T cells after dendritic cell vaccination. Profiling relied on immunoSEQ multiplex PCR, and the TCRdb table lists in-frame clones only, not all of them. The sample includes roughly 62,000 clones, roughly 80% seen only once; the top ten take 15% to 18%. Time point in this sample: after dendritic cell vaccination, including at tumor progression/relapse. Sequencing used blood, obtained after dendritic cell vaccination. Source of these receptors: a human donor with glioblastoma.

J is TRBJ2-4 and V is TRBV6-6; 7 bases are shared with TRBD1. The trim removed 4 bases at V and 8 bases at J, leaving 11 bases unmatched. Germline V lookup: CDR1 MNHNY, CDR2 SVGAGI (reference sequence). The CDR3 consists of 15 residues. CDR3 DNA sequence: TGTGCCAGCAGTTTCCAGGGGGAATTTCAAGACATTCAGTACTTC. It is translated as CASSFQGEFQDIQYF.

The V and J genes are TRBV7-9 and TRBJ2-5; D ambiguous. The assigned J gene may be wrong: the sequence end matches TRBJ2-7 better. CDR3 length: 11 residues. Germline assignment: CDR1 SEHNR and CDR2 FQNEAQ (reference sequence). The CDR3 DNA sequence: TGTGCCAGCAGCCTCTCCTACGAGCAGTACTTC. It yields the protein CASSLSYEQYF.

The gene calls are TRBV10-1 and TRBJ2-1; 7 nucleotides line up with TRBD1. V gave up 2 bases and J gave up 9 bases; unmatched junction bases: 4. The CDR3 extends over 13 amino acids. Germline values: CDR1 WNHNN, CDR2 SYGVQD (reference sequence). The CDR3 spells CASSENRGSEQFF. CDR3 in DNA: TGCGCCAGCAGTGAGAACAGGGGTAGTGAGCAGTTCTTC.

This clone has a handful of counts. The gene calls are TRBV6-4 and TRBJ2-3, with 12 bases fitting TRBD2. The V and J ends lost 4 bases and 4 bases, in that order; junction bases with no gene match: 0. Germline loops: CDR1 MRHNA, CDR2 SNTAGT. This CDR3 has 14 residues. CDR3 residues: CASSGTSGADTQYF. As DNA, the CDR3 is TGTGCCAGCAGTGGGACTAGCGGGGCAGATACGCAGTATTTT.

The chain employs TRBV6-1 and TRBJ2-7, with a possible D match to TRBD1 (5 bases). With 6 bases removed from V and 2 bases from J, the gap between germline ends came to 17 bases. The CDR3 consists of 15 residues. CDR1 MNHNS and CDR2 SASEGT come from the germline V gene. CDR3 nucleotides: TGTGCCAGCAGAGGAGACAGAGCAAGCGCCTACGAGCAGTACTTC. Protein product: CASRGDRASAYEQYF.

J is TRBJ2-5 and V is TRBV9; a weak D match, TRBD2 (6 bases). The germline V and J ends were trimmed by 3 bases and 0 bases, with 18 bases remaining between them. The germline CDR1 and CDR2 sequences are SGDLS and YYNGEE. This CDR3 has 17 amino acids. CDR3 region: CASSARAGGGYQETQYF. CDR3 in DNA: TGTGCCAGCAGCGCCCGCGCCGGGGGTGGTTACCAAGAGACCCAGTACTTC.

The V gene is TRBV6-1, the J gene TRBJ2-2; the D gene is possibly TRBD1 (5 bases). V lost 10 bases and J lost 1, with 10 bases in between. The CDR3 spans 13 residues. The germline CDR1 and CDR2 sequences are MNHNS and SASEGT. The CDR3 spells CANIQENTGELFF. CDR3 in DNA: TGTGCCAACATACAGGAGAACACCGGGGAGCTGTTTTTT.

The chain employs TRBV5-6 and TRBJ2-5, with TRBD1 matching over 9 bases. Germline V gene data show CDR1 as SGHDT and CDR2 as YYEEEE. The CDR3 covers 14 residues. The V segment lost 0 bases and the J segment 11 bases; nucleotides outside the gene matches: 8. DNA for the CDR3: TGTGCCAGCAGCTTGGGGACAGGGGCTTTGGAGCAGTACTTC. Its protein is CASSLGTGALEQYF. Full variable domain (outside the CDR3, taken from reference TRBV5-6 and TRBJ2-5): DAGVTQSPTHLIKTRGQQVTLRCSPKSGHDTVSWYQQALGQGPQFIFQYYEEEERQRGNFPDRFSGHQFPNYSSELNVNALLLGDSALYLCASSLGTGALEQYFGPGTRLLVL.

This clone was picked up one time. The J gene is TRBJ1-5, the V gene TRBV19; D is undetermined. V gave up 3 bases and J gave up 6 bases, with 6 bases separating them. Per germline, CDR1 LNHDA and CDR2 SQIVND (reference sequence). CDR3 length: 12 residues. CDR3 region: CASSMSGQPQHF. Written as DNA, the CDR3 is TGTGCCAGTAGTATGAGCGGTCAGCCCCAGCATTTT. Using reference TRBV19 and TRBJ1-5 for the parts outside the CDR3, the full variable domain is DGGITQSPKYLFRKEGQNVTLSCEQNLNHDAMYWYRQDPGQGLRLIYYSQIVNDFQKGDIAEGYSVSREKKESFPLTVTSAQKNPTAFYLCASSMSGQPQHFGDGTRLSIL.

The chain has TRBV29-1 and TRBJ1-2; the D is unclear. This CDR3 comprises 15 residues. V lost 0 bases and J 3 bases, leaving 14 bases between the germline ends. Germline-derived CDR1 and CDR2 are SQVTM and ANQGSEA. This CDR3 is CSVEDPARYDYGYTF. The CDR3 DNA reads as TGCAGCGTTGAAGATCCGGCCAGGTATGACTATGGCTACACCTTC.

This clone has a single count. The rearrangement links TRBV7-8 to TRBJ2-7; D possibly corresponds to TRBD2 (5 bases). The CDR3 totals 13 residues. Germline values: CDR1 SGHVS, CDR2 FQNEAQ. V gave up 6 bases and J gave up 6 bases, with 15 bases separating them. DNA of the CDR3: TGTGCCAGCAGTAGAAGTCTTGGAGGCGAGCAGTACTTC. Protein product: CASSRSLGGEQYF.

The V gene is TRBV5-1, the J gene TRBJ2-7; a weak D match, TRBD1 (6 bases). Germline values: CDR1 SGHRS, CDR2 YFSETQ. The CDR3 is 15 amino acids. V was cut by 5 bases and J by 6 bases, with 21 bases left in between. The CDR3 DNA sequence: TGCGCCAGCAGGAAAACAGGGCCTCGAGTGGGCGAGCAGTACTTC. It is translated as CASRKTGPRVGEQYF.

The genes are TRBV4-1 and TRBJ1-5; 8 nucleotides line up with TRBD1. Germline values: CDR1 MGHRA, CDR2 YSYEKL. The junction had 17 bases not matched to a gene; V was cut back by 1 base and J by 6 bases. The CDR3 spans 19 residues. CDR3 sequence reads: CASSQGPVLRTGQGQPQHF. The CDR3, as DNA: TGCGCCAGCAGCCAAGGCCCGGTTTTGAGGACAGGGCAAGGTCAGCCCCAGCATTTT.

The rearrangement links TRBV6-5 to TRBJ2-1; D possibly corresponds to TRBD1 (5 bases). The CDR3 contains 12 residues. Looked up from germline, CDR1 is MNHEY and CDR2 is SVGAGI. Trimming pared 8 bases from V and 12 bases from J, leaving 17 bases between. Here the CDR3 reads CASGSMTVGQFF. CDR3 nucleotides: TGTGCCAGCGGCTCCATGACAGTAGGGCAGTTCTTC.

The chain combines TRBV4-1 with TRBJ2-7; D is possibly TRBD2 (6 bases). Germline CDR1 reads MGHRA; CDR2 reads YSYEKL. This CDR3 contains 14 residues. Trimming took off 4 bases at V and 3 bases at J, with 13 bases between the two ends. CDR3 DNA sequence: TGCGCCAGCAGCCCGCGGGGCGAACGCTACGAGCAGTACTTC. Translated, it gives CASSPRGERYEQYF.

As concerns this clone: An end of the junction differs from the germline gene, which may be a read error. The V gene is TRBV7-7, the J gene TRBJ1-4, with a weak D call TRBD1 (6 bases). The CDR3 is 13 residues long. Germline V gene lookup returns CDR1 SSHAT and CDR2 FNYEAQ (reference sequence). The chain's CDR3 is CASSTTGSEKLFF. The CDR3 nucleotides are TGTGCTAGCAGCACAACAGGGTCTGAAAAACTGTTTTTT.

The rearrangement joins TRBV6-4 to TRBJ2-1; D gene unclear. This CDR3 is built from 14 residues. Trimming cost V 8 bases and J 1 base, with 12 bases left between them. Germline assignment: CDR1 MRHNA and CDR2 SNTAGT. Here the CDR3 DNA reads TGTGCCAGCGCTTACAGTCGTTCCTACAATGAGCAGTTCTTC. Amino acid sequence: CASAYSRSYNEQFF.

The rearrangement links TRBV27 to TRBJ2-7; 8 bases agree with TRBD2. The CDR3 spans 13 residues. Trimming took 10 bases from V and 4 from J; bases not matched to a gene: 9. Germline V CDR1 and CDR2: MNHEY, SMNVEV (reference sequence). CDR3 bases: TGTGCCACCCAGGGCGGGGGGAGGTACGAGCAGTACTTC. Translating it yields CATQGGGRYEQYF.

This clone was counted only a few times. The rearrangement uses TRBV6-5 and TRBJ1-1; 12 nucleotides match TRBD1. Per germline, CDR1 MNHEY and CDR2 SVGAGI. With V trimmed by 3 bases and J by 4 bases, 6 bases remained unmatched. CDR3 length equals 16 residues. The CDR3 region is CASSYGTGGAVTEAFF. Here the CDR3 DNA reads TGTGCCAGCAGTTATGGGACAGGGGGCGCGGTCACTGAAGCTTTCTTT.

The chain has TRBV5-4 and TRBJ1-2; 10 bases match TRBD1. V lost 2 bases, J lost 6 bases, and 4 bases stayed unmatched. The CDR3 is 14 residues long. Germline-derived CDR1 and CDR2 are SGHNT and YYREEE (reference sequence). CDR3 amino acids: CASSFPGTGDGYTF. The CDR3 DNA follows: TGTGCCAGCAGCTTCCCCGGGACAGGGGATGGCTACACCTTC. The variable domain in full, completed from reference TRBV5-4 and TRBJ1-2, reads ETGVTQSPTHLIKTRGQQVTLRCSSQSGHNTVSWYQQALGQGPQFIFQYYREEENGRGNFPPRFSGLQFPNYSSELNVNALELDDSALYLCASSFPGTGDGYTFGSGTRLTVV.

As regards this clone: This sample includes further DNA sequences coding for the same CDR3. This rearrangement joins TRBV7-9 to TRBJ1-3; D uncertain. This CDR3 contains 13 residues. Trimming removed 2 bases from V and 2 bases from J, with 4 bases in between. Per the germline V gene, CDR1 is SEHNR and CDR2 is FQNEAQ (reference sequence). CDR3 nucleotides: TGTGCCAGCAGCTTAACAGCTGGAAACACCATATATTTT. This encodes CASSLTAGNTIYF. Full variable domain (rest looked up from reference TRBV7-9 and TRBJ1-3): DTGVSQNPRHKITKRGQNVTFRCDPISEHNRLYWYRQTLGQGPEFLTYFQNEAQLEKSRLLSDRFSAERPKGSFSTLEIQRTEQGDSAMYLCASSLTAGNTIYFGEGSWLTVV.

This clone showed up just once. The chain recombines TRBV4-1 with TRBJ2-3; 7 positions match TRBD1. The V gene end was trimmed by 4 bases and the J gene end by 2 bases; junction bases not matched to a gene: 12. CDR3 length equals 17 residues. Germline V gives CDR1 MGHRA, CDR2 YSYEKL. Here the CDR3 reads CASSPIFDRENTDTQYF. In nucleotides, the CDR3 is TGCGCCAGCAGCCCCATTTTCGACAGGGAAAACACAGATACGCAGTATTTT.

V gene TRBV6-1 combines with J gene TRBJ2-3, with a possible D match to TRBD2 (7 bases). V lost 8 bases and J 4 bases, leaving 10 bases between the germline ends. The length of the CDR3 is 12 residues. Germline CDR1 is MNHNS and CDR2 is SASEGT. Written as DNA, the CDR3 is TGTGCCAGCGCCGGGGGGCCAGATACGCAGTATTTT. It translates to CASAGGPDTQYF.

This clone was counted at least ten times. V and J are TRBV7-9 and TRBJ1-1; D may be TRBD1 (6 bases). The CDR3 extends over 16 amino acids. Trimming removed 5 bases at V and 1 base at J, with 17 bases between. The germline V gene encodes CDR1 SEHNR and CDR2 FQNEAQ (reference sequence). The CDR3 DNA is TGTGCCAGCAGCACTCGGTGGGACACCACGAACACTGAAGCTTTCTTT. As protein: CASSTRWDTTNTEAFF.

The chain carries TRBV27 and TRBJ2-5, with TRBD1 matching 7 bases. Per the germline V gene, CDR1 is MNHEY and CDR2 is SMNVEV (reference sequence). V lost 6 bases and J lost 3; bases outside the gene matches: 7. The CDR3 has 14 amino acids. CDR3 amino acids: CASSQSGTEETQYF. CDR3 coding DNA: TGTGCCAGCAGCCAGTCCGGGACAGAAGAGACCCAGTACTTC.

This clone was seen a few times. The CDR3 spells CASSYSRVGGNTEAFF. CDR3 nucleotides: TGTGCCAGCAGTTACTCTCGGGTGGGTGGGAACACTGAAGCTTTCTTT. V usage is TRBV6-5 and J usage is TRBJ1-1; no clear D gene. Germline CDR1 and CDR2: MNHEY and SVGAGI. The CDR3 spans 16 residues. V shed 0 bases and J shed 1 base, with 12 bases lying between them.

The gene calls are TRBV6-5 and TRBJ2-7; 7 bases fit TRBD1. Germline values: CDR1 MNHEY, CDR2 SVGAGI. The CDR3 runs 14 residues. Trimming took 6 bases from V and 0 from J; bases not matched to a gene: 5. CDR3 sequence reads: CASRRTGVSYEQYF. In DNA, the CDR3 is TGTGCCAGCAGACGCACAGGGGTCTCCTACGAGCAGTACTTC.

V usage is TRBV7-6 and J usage is TRBJ2-3; D not certain. Trimming took off 1 base at V and 4 bases at J, with 6 bases between the two ends. Germline CDR1 and CDR2: SGHVS and FNYEAQ. CDR3 length equals 13 residues. CDR3: CASSLVGPDTQYF. Here the CDR3 DNA reads TGTGCCAGCAGCTTAGTTGGCCCAGATACGCAGTATTTT.

The chain carries TRBV5-1 and TRBJ2-2; D is possibly TRBD1 (6 bases). This CDR3 spans 17 amino acids. V was cut by 2 bases and J by 1 base, with 15 bases left in between. Germline loops: CDR1 SGHRS, CDR2 YFSETQ. For the CDR3, the DNA is TGCGCCAGCAGCTTTCCCCCTCAGGGGAGGAACACCGGGGAGCTGTTTTTT. Its translation: CASSFPPQGRNTGELFF.

This sequence joins TRBV30 and TRBJ1-3; D unresolved. Germline CDR1 is GTSNPN and CDR2 is SVGIG (reference sequence). The CDR3 spans 14 residues. Trimming left V 2 bases short and J 0 bases short, with 8 bases between. This CDR3 reads CAWSNSFSGNTIYF. In DNA, the CDR3 is TGTGCCTGGAGTAACTCCTTCTCTGGAAACACCATATATTTT.